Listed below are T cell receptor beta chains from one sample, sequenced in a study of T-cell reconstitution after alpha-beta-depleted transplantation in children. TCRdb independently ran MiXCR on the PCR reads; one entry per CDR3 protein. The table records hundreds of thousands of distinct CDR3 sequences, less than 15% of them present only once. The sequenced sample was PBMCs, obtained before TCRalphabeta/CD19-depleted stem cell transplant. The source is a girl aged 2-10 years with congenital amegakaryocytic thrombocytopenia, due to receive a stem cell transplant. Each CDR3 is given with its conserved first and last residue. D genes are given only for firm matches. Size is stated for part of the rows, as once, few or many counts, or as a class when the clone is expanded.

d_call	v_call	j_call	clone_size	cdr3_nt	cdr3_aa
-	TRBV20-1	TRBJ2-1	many	TGCAGTGCTAGCGAGTGGATCAATGAGCAGTTCTTC	CSASEWINEQFF
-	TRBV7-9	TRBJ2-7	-	TGTGCCAGCAGCTCATCCGTGGGCAGAAAAGGCTACGAGCAGTACTTC	CASSSSVGRKGYEQYF
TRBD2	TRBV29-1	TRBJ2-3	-	TGCAGCGTTCGACGGGACTACGACACAGATACGCAGTATTTT	CSVRRDYDTDTQYF
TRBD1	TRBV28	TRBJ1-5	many	TGTGCCAGCAGTTTCGGACAGGTTAATCAGCCCCAGCATTTT	CASSFGQVNQPQHF
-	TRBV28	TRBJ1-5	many	TGTGCCAGCAGTTCCGGACATCCCCAGCATTTT	CASSSGHPQHF
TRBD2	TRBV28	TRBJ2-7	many	TGTGCCAGCAGCGGGACTAGCGCAACCGAGGGCACCTACGAGCAGTACTTC	CASSGTSATEGTYEQYF
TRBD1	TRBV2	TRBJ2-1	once	TGTGCCAGCAGTCCACGGGTGACAGGGTCCTACAATGAGCAGTTCTTC	CASSPRVTGSYNEQFF
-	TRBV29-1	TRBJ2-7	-	TGCAGCGTCGGTCGAGGGTCCGGGGGTTACGAGCAGTACTTC	CSVGRGSGGYEQYF
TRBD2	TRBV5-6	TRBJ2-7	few	TGTGCCAGCAGCGGTTTAGCGGGTTACTCCTACGAGCAGTACTTC	CASSGLAGYSYEQYF
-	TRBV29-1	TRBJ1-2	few	TGCAGCGTTGCTGTGGGAGGGCTCTATGGCTACACCTTC	CSVAVGGLYGYTF
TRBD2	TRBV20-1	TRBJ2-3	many	TGCAGTGCCACAGACCTAGCGGGAGAGACAGATACGCAGTATTTT	CSATDLAGETDTQYF
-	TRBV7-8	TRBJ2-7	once	TGTGCCAGCAGCTTTATCCGAACAGCGATCGAGCAGTACTTC	CASSFIRTAIEQYF
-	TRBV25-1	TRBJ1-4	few	TGTGCCAGCAGTGACCCGGTGGGCGGTGGAGGGGAAAAACTGTTTTTT	CASSDPVGGGGEKLFF
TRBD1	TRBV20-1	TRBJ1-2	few	TGCAGTGCTAGGGGGGACAGGGGGCGCGATCGACGCTATGGCTACACCTTC	CSARGDRGRDRRYGYTF
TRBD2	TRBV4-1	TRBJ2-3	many	TGCGCCAGCAGCCAACGAGCGGGAGCGAAAGATACGCAGTATTTT	CASSQRAGAKDTQYF
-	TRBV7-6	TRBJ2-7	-	TGTGCCAGCAGCTTAGCGGACATCAACTACGAGCAGTACTTC	CASSLADINYEQYF
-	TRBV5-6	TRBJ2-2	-	TGTGCCAGCAGCTTCGGGGGAATATGGTTCGGGGAGCTGTTTTTT	CASSFGGIWFGELFF
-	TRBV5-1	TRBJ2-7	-	TGCGCCAGCAGACAGAACTCACTCGACGAGCAGTACTTC	CASRQNSLDEQYF
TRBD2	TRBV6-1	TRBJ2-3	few	TGTGCCAGCCAAGGAGCTAGCGGGAGTACAGATACGCAGTATTTT	CASQGASGSTDTQYF
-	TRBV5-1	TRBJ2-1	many	TGCGCCAGCAGCTTATATCGGGCCGACAATGAGCAGTTCTTC	CASSLYRADNEQFF
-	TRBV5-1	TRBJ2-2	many	TGCGCCAGCAGCTTGGTTCCTGGGGATCCGAACACCGGGGAGCTGTTTTTT	CASSLVPGDPNTGELFF
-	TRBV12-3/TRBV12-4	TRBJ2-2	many	TGTGCCAGCAGTCTTTCGGGACCGAACACCGGGGAGCTGTTTTTT	CASSLSGPNTGELFF
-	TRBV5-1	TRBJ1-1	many	TGCGCCAGCAGCTTGGAAGGTAGGGTTGGGGCTTTCTTT	CASSLEGRVGAFF
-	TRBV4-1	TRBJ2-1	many	TGCGCCAGCTCTAGCCGCTATGAGCAGTTCTTC	CASSSRYEQFF
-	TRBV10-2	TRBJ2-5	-	TGCGCCAGCAGTGAAGGCACGTGGGTCGAGACCCAGTACTTC	CASSEGTWVETQYF
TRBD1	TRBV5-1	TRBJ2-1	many	TGCGCCAGCGGCTTCGACTGGGACAGACCCAACAATGAGCAGTTCTTC	CASGFDWDRPNNEQFF
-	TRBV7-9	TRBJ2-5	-	TGTGCCAGCAGCACTAGGGCGGAAGAGACCCAGTACTTC	CASSTRAEETQYF
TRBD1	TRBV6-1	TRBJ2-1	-	TGTGCCAGCAGTGGTGGGACAGGGCGCTACAATGAGCAGTTCTTC	CASSGGTGRYNEQFF
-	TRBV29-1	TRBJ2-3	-	TGCAGCGTCCCTGGGACGTCTAGCACAGATACGCAGTATTTT	CSVPGTSSTDTQYF
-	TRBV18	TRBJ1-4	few	TGTGCCAGCTCACTTGGGACCGATGAAAAACTGTTTTTT	CASSLGTDEKLFF
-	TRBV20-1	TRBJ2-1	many	TGCAGTGCTAGACTCAGCTCGGAGTTCTTC	CSARLSSEFF
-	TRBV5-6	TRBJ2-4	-	TGTGCCAGCAGCTTGGTGACAGCGTCCAAAAACATTCAGTACTTC	CASSLVTASKNIQYF
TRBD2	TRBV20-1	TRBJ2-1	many	TGCAGTGCTAGATTGGCTAGCGGGACCTACAATGAGCAGTTCTTC	CSARLASGTYNEQFF
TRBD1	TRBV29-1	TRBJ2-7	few	TGCAGCGTTGGAGGGACAGGTACCTCCGAGCAGTACTTC	CSVGGTGTSEQYF
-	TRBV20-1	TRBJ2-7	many	TGCAGTGCTCCTTCGTCACCTGGATCCTACGAGCAGTACTTC	CSAPSSPGSYEQYF
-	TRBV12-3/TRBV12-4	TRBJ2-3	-	TGTGCCAGCAGGGATTCGACCTTTCCCACAGATACGCAGTATTTT	CASRDSTFPTDTQYF
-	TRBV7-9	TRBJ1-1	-	TGTGCCAGCAGCTTGTATGAGGATGAAGCTTTCTTT	CASSLYEDEAFF
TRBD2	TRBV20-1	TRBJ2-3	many	TGCAGTGCTCGGGCTAGCGGGGGAACAGATACGCAGTATTTT	CSARASGGTDTQYF
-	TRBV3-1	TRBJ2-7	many	TGTGCCAGCAGCCAAGAAGGAGGGGACCAAAACTTC	CASSQEGGDQNF
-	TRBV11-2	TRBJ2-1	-	TGTGCCAGCAGCTACAGCAACAGGGCTGCCTACAATGAGCAGTTCTTC	CASSYSNRAAYNEQFF
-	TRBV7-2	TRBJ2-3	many	TGTGCCAGCAGCTCACTCCGGTCAAGAGGTGACGCGCAGTATTTT	CASSSLRSRGDAQYF
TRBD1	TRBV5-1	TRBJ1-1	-	TGCGCCAGCAGCTGGGACAGGGGAAATCTGAACACTGAAGCTTTCTTT	CASSWDRGNLNTEAFF
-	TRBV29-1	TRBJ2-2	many	TGCAGCGTGTGGGCCACCGGGGAGCTGTTTTTT	CSVWATGELFF
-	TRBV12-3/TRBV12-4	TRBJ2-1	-	TGTGCCAGCAGACCCGCGACCTCCTACAATGAGCAGTTCTTC	CASRPATSYNEQFF
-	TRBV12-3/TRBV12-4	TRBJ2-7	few	TGTGCCAGCAGTCCCGGACTAATCTACGAGCAGTACTTC	CASSPGLIYEQYF
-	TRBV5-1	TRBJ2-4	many	TGCGCCAGCAGCTTGGCCGTGGGGGGAAACATTCAGTACTTC	CASSLAVGGNIQYF
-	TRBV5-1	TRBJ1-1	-	TGCGCCAGCAGCTTGGGGGAAATCGGCTCTGAAGCTTTCTTT	CASSLGEIGSEAFF
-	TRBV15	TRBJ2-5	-	TGTGCCACCAGCGAAGACCACTCTCAAGAGACCCAGTACTTC	CATSEDHSQETQYF
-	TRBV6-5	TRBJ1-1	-	TGTGCCAGCAGTTACGGAGGGCTCGAAGGGGAAGCTTTCTTT	CASSYGGLEGEAFF
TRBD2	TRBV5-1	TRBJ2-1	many	TGCGCCAGCAGCTTGGGGGAGGGATACAATGAGCAGTTCTTC	CASSLGEGYNEQFF
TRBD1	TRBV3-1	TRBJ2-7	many	TGTGCCAGCAGCCAAAACCGGGACAGGGATCGGTACGAGCAGTACTTC	CASSQNRDRDRYEQYF
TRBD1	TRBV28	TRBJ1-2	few	TGTGCCAGCAGCCTGACAGGGAATAATCGCTATGGCTACACCTTC	CASSLTGNNRYGYTF
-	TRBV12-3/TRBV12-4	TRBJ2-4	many	TGTGCCAGCAGTTTCGGCGGGCTAGCCAAAAACATTCAGTACTTC	CASSFGGLAKNIQYF
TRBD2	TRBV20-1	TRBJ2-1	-	TGCAGTGCTAGAGTGTCGACTAGCGGGAGATTCTACAATGAGCAGTTCTTC	CSARVSTSGRFYNEQFF
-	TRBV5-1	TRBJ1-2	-	TGCGCCAGCAGAGTCATGACGGATGGCTACACCTTC	CASRVMTDGYTF
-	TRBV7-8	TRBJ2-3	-	TGTGCCAGCAGCTTAGTTTCACTGAAATTT	CASSLVSLKF
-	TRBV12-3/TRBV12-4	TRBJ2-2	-	TGTGCCAGCAGGGTCGGGACGGACACCGGGGAGCTGTTTTTT	CASRVGTDTGELFF